This is a list of T cell receptor beta chains from one sample in a study of control samples from healthy donors and cancer patients. The repertoire was sequenced with immunoSEQ multiplex PCR; TCRdb's copy has only in-frame clones and lacks some. This sample has under 150,000 clones, with about 90% found just once. Material: blood. The receptors here all came from a man in his 60s in good health. CDR3s include the opening cysteine and the closing phenylalanine or tryptophan. D genes are given only for firm matches. Part of the rows lack a size; the others show once, few, many or a class for expanded clones.

d_gene | j_gene | abundance | v_gene | CDR3nt | CDR3aa
. | TRBJ2-2 | . | TRBV24-1 | TGTGCCACCAGTGATACGGGATTGAACACCGGGGAGCTGTTTTTT | CATSDTGLNTGELFF
TRBD2 | TRBJ2-1 | few | TRBV9 | TGTGCCAGCAGCGTCACTAGCGGGGGGGCCGTAGCCTACAATGAGCAGTTCTTC | CASSVTSGGAVAYNEQFF
. | TRBJ1-6 | . | TRBV7-2 | TGTGCCAGCAGGGGTTCTAATTCACCCCTCCACTTT | CASRGSNSPLHF
. | TRBJ2-7 | . | TRBV19 | TGTGCCAGTAGTGGCCTTGCAGGTGCTTACGAGCAGTACTTC | CASSGLAGAYEQYF
. | TRBJ1-2 | once | TRBV12-3/TRBV12-4 | TGTGCCAGCAGCCCCGTTTTAAGTGGCTACACCTTC | CASSPVLSGYTF
. | TRBJ2-5 | . | TRBV7-9 | TGTGCCAGCAGCTTAGACGGGGCCTACCAAGAGACCCAGTACTTC | CASSLDGAYQETQYF
TRBD1 | TRBJ1-5 | . | TRBV7-2 | TGTGCCAGCAGCTTAGCGGGACAGGGAAATCAGCCCCAGCATTTT | CASSLAGQGNQPQHF
. | TRBJ1-1 | . | TRBV6-6 | TGTGCCAGCAGTTCCGTACAGGGAACTACTGAAGCTTTCTTT | CASSSVQGTTEAFF
TRBD1 | TRBJ1-4 | . | TRBV3-1/TRBV3-2 | TGTGCCAGCAGCCAAGCGGGCAGGGGGGGTGAAAAACTGTTTTTT | CASSQAGRGGEKLFF
. | TRBJ2-4 | . | TRBV5-4 | TGTGCCAGCAGCCCGGAGTTGGCGGCTGTAGCCAAAAACATTCAGTACTTC | CASSPELAAVAKNIQYF
. | TRBJ1-3 | . | TRBV19 | TGTGCCAGTAACTCCGTCTCTGGAAACACCATATATTTT | CASNSVSGNTIYF
. | TRBJ1-4 | . | TRBV4-2 | TGTGCCAGCAGCCAAGATTGGACCAATGAAAAACTGTTTTTT | CASSQDWTNEKLFF
. | TRBJ2-3 | . | TRBV7-2 | TGTGCCAGCAGCTCAGAATCGGCTAATACGCAGTATTTT | CASSSESANTQYF
. | TRBJ1-5 | . | TRBV6-6 | TGTGCCAGCAGTCACGGAAGGGTTAGCAATCAGCCCCAGCATTTT | CASSHGRVSNQPQHF
TRBD1 | TRBJ2-2 | . | TRBV27 | TGTGCCAGCAGTTTCGACAGGGGGCTGAGCGGGGAGCTGTTTTTT | CASSFDRGLSGELFF
TRBD1 | TRBJ1-6 | few | TRBV7-3 | TGTGCCAGCAGCTTCGGGACAGATCATTCACCCCTCCACTTT | CASSFGTDHSPLHF
. | TRBJ2-1 | . | TRBV6-6 | TGTGCCAGCAGTCCGACCAAACAGGGTAATGAGCAGTTCTTC | CASSPTKQGNEQFF
. | TRBJ2-1 | . | TRBV19 | TGTGCCAGTCGCGCGGTCGATGGGCGCAATGAGCAGTTCTTC | CASRAVDGRNEQFF
TRBD2 | TRBJ2-3 | . | TRBV5-1 | TGCGCCAGCAGCTTGACTAGCGGGGGGGCCGGAGATACGCAGTATTTT | CASSLTSGGAGDTQYF
. | TRBJ1-5 | . | TRBV11-2 | TGTGCCAGCAGCTTGGACAGAGATCAGCCCCAGCATTTT | CASSLDRDQPQHF
. | TRBJ1-6 | . | TRBV28 | TGTGCCAGCCGAAGGGCAGGGCGGTCCTATAATTCACCCCTCCACTTT | CASRRAGRSYNSPLHF
. | TRBJ2-2 | . | TRBV11-3 | TGTGCCAGCAGCCGTACAGGGACGAACACCGGGGAGCTGTTTTTT | CASSRTGTNTGELFF
. | TRBJ2-3 | . | TRBV28 | TGTGCCAGCAGTTTATGGACCGAGGTGGGACGGGATACGCAGTATTTT | CASSLWTEVGRDTQYF
TRBD1 | TRBJ2-5 | . | TRBV5-4 | TGTGCCAGCAGCAACGGACAGGGGGGAGGAGAGACCCAGTACTTC | CASSNGQGGGETQYF
TRBD1 | TRBJ2-7 | . | TRBV4-3 | TGCGCCAGCAGCCAAGCCTGGGGACAGGGGCTCTACGAGCAGTACTTC | CASSQAWGQGLYEQYF
TRBD2 | TRBJ2-3 | . | TRBV19 | TGTGCCAGTAGTCTAGCGGGGTTGCGAGATACGCAGTATTTT | CASSLAGLRDTQYF
. | TRBJ1-5 | . | TRBV4-1 | TGCGCCAGCAGCCAAGTTCAAGGGATCGGCGGGCCCCAGCATTTT | CASSQVQGIGGPQHF
. | TRBJ1-2 | . | TRBV3-1/TRBV3-2 | TGTGCCAGCACCCCTGGAGCAGCTTTTTTTTATGGCTACACCTTC | CASTPGAAFFYGYTF
. | TRBJ1-4 | . | TRBV7-2 | TGTGCCAGCAGCTTATGGGCAGGGAGCGAAAAACTGTTTTTT | CASSLWAGSEKLFF
. | TRBJ2-3 | . | TRBV19 | TGTGCCAGTAGTATAGGAGTTGGCAGGGGTGGCACAGATACGCAGTATTTT | CASSIGVGRGGTDTQYF
. | TRBJ1-1 | . | TRBV3-1/TRBV3-2 | TGTGCCAGCAGCCATACAGGGCTGAAGAATGAAGCTTTCTTT | CASSHTGLKNEAFF
TRBD2 | TRBJ2-7 | . | TRBV7-2 | TGTGCCAGCAGCTTAGATACGGGGGGATCCTACGAGCAGTACTTC | CASSLDTGGSYEQYF
TRBD1 | TRBJ1-1 | . | TRBV19 | TGTGCCAGTAGCCACCCCGCCGGGACAGGGGGCACTGAAGCTTTCTTT | CASSHPAGTGGTEAFF